This T cell receptor beta chain was recovered during a study of T cell changes during pregnancy in multiple sclerosis. V lost 4 bases and J lost 3, with 13 bases in between. CDR3 size: 15 residues. Germline loops: CDR1 MGHRA, CDR2 YSYEKL. Data came from immunoSEQ multiplex PCR; TCRdb stores just in-frame clones and leaves some out. This table holds under 85,000 clones, 90% found once. The J gene is TRBJ2-1, the V gene TRBV4-1, with a possible D match to TRBD2 (5 bases). The sample in question was peripheral blood, obtained after pregnancy. The receptor's source is a female donor in good health, enrolled as a control in a pregnancy study. The CDR3 nucleotides read TGCGCCAGCAGCCCAGAGGGAGCGGACTACAATGAGCAGTTCTTC. Translation gives CASSPEGADYNEQFF.